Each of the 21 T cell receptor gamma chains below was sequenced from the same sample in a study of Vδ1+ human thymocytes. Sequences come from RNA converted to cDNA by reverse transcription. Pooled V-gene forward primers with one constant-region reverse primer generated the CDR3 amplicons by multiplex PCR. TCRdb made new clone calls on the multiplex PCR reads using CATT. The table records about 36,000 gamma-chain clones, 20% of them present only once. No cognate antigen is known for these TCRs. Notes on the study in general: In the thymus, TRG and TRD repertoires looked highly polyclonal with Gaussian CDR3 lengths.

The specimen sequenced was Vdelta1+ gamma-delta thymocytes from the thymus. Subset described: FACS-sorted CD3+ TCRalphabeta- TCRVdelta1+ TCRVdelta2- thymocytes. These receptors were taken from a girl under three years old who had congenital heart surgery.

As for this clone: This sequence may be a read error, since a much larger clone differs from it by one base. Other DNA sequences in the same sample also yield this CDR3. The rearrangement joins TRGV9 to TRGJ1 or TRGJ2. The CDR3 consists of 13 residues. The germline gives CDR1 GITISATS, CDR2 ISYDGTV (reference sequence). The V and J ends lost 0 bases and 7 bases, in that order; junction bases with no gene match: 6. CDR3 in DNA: TGTGCCTTGTGGGAGGTGCAGTCCTATAAGAAACTCTTT. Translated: CALWEVQSYKKLF.

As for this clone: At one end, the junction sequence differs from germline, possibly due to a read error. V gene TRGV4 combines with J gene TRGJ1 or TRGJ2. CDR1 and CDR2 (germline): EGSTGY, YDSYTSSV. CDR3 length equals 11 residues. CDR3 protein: CAAWDGREKLF. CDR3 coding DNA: TGTGCCGCCTGGGATGGGCGTGAGAAACTCTTT.

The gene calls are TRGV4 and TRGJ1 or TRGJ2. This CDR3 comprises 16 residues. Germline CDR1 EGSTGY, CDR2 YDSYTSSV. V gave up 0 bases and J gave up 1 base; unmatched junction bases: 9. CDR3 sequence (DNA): TGTGCCACCTGGGATGGGCTAGGGAGTAATTATTATAAGAAACTCTTT. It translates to CATWDGLGSNYYKKLF.

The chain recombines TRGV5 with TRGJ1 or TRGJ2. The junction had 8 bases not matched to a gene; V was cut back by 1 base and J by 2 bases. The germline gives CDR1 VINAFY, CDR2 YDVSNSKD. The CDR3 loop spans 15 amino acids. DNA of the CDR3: TGTGCCACCTGGGACAGATTGTCCCATTATTATAAGAAACTCTTT. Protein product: CATWDRLSHYYKKLF.

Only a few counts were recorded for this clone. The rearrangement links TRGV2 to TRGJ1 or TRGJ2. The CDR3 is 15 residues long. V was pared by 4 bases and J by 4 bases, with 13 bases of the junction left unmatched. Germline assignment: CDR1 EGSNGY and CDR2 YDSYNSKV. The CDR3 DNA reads TGTGCCACCTGGGATGGGCCTGACAAATATTATAAGAAACTCTTT. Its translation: CATWDGPDKYYKKLF.

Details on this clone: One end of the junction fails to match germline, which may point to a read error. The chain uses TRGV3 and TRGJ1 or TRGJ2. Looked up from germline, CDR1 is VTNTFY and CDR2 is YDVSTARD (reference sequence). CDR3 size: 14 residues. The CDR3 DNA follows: TGTGCCACCTGGGGCAGGCAACAGCCGCCAGGGAAACTCTTT. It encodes CATWGRQQPPGKLF.

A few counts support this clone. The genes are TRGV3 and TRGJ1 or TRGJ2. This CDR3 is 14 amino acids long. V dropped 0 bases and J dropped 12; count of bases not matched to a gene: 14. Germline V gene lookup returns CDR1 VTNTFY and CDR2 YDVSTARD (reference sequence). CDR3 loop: CATWDRPYGGGKLF. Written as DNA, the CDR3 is TGTGCCACCTGGGACAGGCCGTACGGGGGGGGGAAACTCTTT.

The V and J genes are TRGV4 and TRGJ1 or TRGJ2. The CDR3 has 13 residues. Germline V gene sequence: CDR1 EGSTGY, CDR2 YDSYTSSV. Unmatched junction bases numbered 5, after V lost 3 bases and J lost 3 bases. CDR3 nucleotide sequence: TGTGCCACCTGGGATCAACTTTATTATAAGAAACTCTTT. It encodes CATWDQLYYKKLF.

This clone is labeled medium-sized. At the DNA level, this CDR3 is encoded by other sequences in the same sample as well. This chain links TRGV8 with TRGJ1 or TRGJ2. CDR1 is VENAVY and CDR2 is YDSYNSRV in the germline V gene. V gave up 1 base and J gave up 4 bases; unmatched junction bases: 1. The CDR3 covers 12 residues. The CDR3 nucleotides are TGTGCCACCTGGGATAGCTATTATAAGAAACTCTTT. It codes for CATWDSYYKKLF.

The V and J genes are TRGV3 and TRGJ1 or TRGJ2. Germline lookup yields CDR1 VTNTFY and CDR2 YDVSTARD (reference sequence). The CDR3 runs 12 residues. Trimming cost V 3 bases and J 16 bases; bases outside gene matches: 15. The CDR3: CATWDWWVEWLF. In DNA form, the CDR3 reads TGTGCCACCTGGGACTGGTGGGTTGAATGGCTCTTT.

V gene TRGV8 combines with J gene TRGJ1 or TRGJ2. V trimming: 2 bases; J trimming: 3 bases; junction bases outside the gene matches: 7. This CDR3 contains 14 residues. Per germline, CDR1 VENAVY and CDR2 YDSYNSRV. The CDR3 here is CATWDIPVYYKKLF. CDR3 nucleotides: TGTGCCACCTGGGATATACCCGTTTATTATAAGAAACTCTTT.

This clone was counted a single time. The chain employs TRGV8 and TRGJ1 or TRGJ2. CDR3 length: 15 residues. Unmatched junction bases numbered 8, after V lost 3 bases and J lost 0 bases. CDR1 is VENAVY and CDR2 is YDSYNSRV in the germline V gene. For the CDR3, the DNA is TGTGCCACCTGGGATGGCCTGACGAATTATTATAAGAAACTCTTT. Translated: CATWDGLTNYYKKLF.

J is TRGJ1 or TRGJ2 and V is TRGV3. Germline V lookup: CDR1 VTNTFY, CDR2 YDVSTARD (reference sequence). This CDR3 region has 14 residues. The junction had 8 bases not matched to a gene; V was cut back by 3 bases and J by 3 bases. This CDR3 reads CATWDEVGYYKKLF. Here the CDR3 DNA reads TGTGCCACCTGGGACGAAGTAGGTTATTATAAGAAACTCTTT.

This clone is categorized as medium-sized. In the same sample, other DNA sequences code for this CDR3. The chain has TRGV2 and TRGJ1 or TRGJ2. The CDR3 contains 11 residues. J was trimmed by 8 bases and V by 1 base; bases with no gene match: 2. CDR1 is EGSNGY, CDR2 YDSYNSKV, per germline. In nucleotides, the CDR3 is TGTGCCACCTGGGACGGCGATAAGAAACTCTTT. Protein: CATWDGDKKLF.

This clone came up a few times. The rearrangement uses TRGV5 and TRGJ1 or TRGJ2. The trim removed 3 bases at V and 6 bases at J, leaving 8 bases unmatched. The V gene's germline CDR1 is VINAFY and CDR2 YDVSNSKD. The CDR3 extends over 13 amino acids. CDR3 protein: CATWDVLCYKKLF. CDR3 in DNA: TGTGCCACCTGGGACGTCCTTTGTTATAAGAAACTCTTT.

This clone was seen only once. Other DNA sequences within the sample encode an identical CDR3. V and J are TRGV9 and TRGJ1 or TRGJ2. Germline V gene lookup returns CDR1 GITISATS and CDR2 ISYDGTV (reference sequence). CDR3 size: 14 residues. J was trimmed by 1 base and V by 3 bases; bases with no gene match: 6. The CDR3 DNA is TGTGCCTTGTGGGAGTCGCTCAATTATTATAAGAAACTCTTT. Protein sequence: CALWESLNYYKKLF.

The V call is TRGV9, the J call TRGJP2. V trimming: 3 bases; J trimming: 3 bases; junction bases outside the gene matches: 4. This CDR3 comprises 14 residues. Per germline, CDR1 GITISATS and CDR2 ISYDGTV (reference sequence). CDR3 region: CALWERCSDWIKTF. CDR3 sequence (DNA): TGTGCCTTGTGGGAGCGCTGTAGTGATTGGATCAAGACGTTT.

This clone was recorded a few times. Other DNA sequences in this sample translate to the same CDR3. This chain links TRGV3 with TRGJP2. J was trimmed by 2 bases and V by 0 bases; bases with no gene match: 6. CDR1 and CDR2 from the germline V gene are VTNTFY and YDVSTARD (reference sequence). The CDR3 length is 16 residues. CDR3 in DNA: TGTGCCACCTGGGACAGGCCCCGAAGTAGTGATTGGATCAAGACGTTT. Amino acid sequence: CATWDRPRSSDWIKTF.

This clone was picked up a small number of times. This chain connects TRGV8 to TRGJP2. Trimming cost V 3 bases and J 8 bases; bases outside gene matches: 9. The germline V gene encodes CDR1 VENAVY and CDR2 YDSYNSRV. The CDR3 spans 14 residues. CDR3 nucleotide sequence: TGTGCCACCTGGGATCTCACAGGGGATTGGATCAAGACGTTT. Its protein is CATWDLTGDWIKTF.

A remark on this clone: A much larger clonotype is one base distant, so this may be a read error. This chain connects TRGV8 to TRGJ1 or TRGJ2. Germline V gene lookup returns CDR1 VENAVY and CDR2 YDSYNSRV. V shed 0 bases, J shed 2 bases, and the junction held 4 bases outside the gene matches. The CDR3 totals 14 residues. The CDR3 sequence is CATWDRPHYYKKLF. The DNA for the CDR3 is TGTGCCACCTGGGATAGGCCCCATTATTATAAGAAACTCTTT.

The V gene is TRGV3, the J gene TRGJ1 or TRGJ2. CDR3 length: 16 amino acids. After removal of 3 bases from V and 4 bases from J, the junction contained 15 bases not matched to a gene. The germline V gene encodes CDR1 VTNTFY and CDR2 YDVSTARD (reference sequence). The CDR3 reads CATWDRAIGIYYKKLF. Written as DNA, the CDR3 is TGTGCCACCTGGGACCGGGCAATAGGGATCTATTATAAGAAACTCTTT.